The entry that follows covers one TCR beta chain sequence. Antigen: not known. The primer mix had 60 Vbeta and 13 Jbeta primers. TCRdb keeps only in-frame clones here, not all; method: immunoSEQ multiplex PCR. The sample shows roughly 130,000 clones, about 80% of them seen only once. There are 13 residues in the CDR3. Germline-derived CDR1 and CDR2 are SEHNR and FQNEAQ (reference sequence). V was clipped by 1 base and J by 8 bases, with 12 bases between them. This record belongs to a study of cytomegalovirus exposure and HLA in healthy donors. Study conclusions and caveats: The study put roughly 160 TCR beta chains on its list as cytomegalovirus-associated.

This TCR was recovered from a male donor in good health and CMV-seropositive. The gene calls are TRBV7-9 and TRBJ2-7; no reliable D call. Material for sequencing was PBMCs. DNA of the CDR3: TGTGCCAGCAGCTTAGGAGGAGCATCGAAGCAGTACTTC. Translation: CASSLGGASKQYF.